Listed below are T cell receptor beta chains from one sample, sequenced in a study of CD4 and CD8 cells across lung adenocarcinoma regions. TCRdb reprocessed the PCR reads via MiXCR and lists one record per CDR3 protein. The profile shows several thousand distinct CDR3 sequences, roughly three fifths of them singletons. Sequenced input: CD4+ T cells from the center of a lung tumor. These receptors were obtained from a male donor with lung adenocarcinoma. The CD4 and CD8 labels of this study may be unreliable. Each CDR3 is given with its conserved first and last residue. The order of the fields is J gene, V gene, clone size, D gene, CDR3 protein, CDR3 DNA. The D gene is left open where the match is weak. Clone size, where shown, is once, few, many, or a class for clones that have expanded.

TRBJ2-7 | TRBV6-1 | NA | NA | CASSVGTEQYF | TGTGCCAGCAGTGTAGGGACCGAGCAGTACTTC
TRBJ2-3 | TRBV6-1 | NA | NA | CASSRGAVAGEGETQYF | TGTGCCAGCAGTCGGGGGGCGGTGGCCGGTGAAGGAGAGACGCAGTATTTT
TRBJ2-1 | TRBV7-9 | NA | TRBD2 | CASSQNGGVYEQFF | TGTGCCAGCAGCCAAAACGGGGGGGTTTATGAGCAGTTCTTC
TRBJ2-3 | TRBV27 | NA | NA | CAGSGGSDKETQYF | TGTGCGGGCAGTGGGGGCTCTGACAAAGAGACGCAGTATTTT
TRBJ2-5 | TRBV6-1 | large | TRBD1 | CASSEAGTGRETQYF | TGTGCCAGCAGTGAAGCCGGGACAGGGAGAGAGACCCAGTACTTC
TRBJ2-3 | TRBV25-1 | once | TRBD2 | CASSAAGGWARDTQYF | TGTGCCAGCAGTGCGGCGGGGGGGTGGGCCAGAGACACGCAGTATTTC
TRBJ2-1 | TRBV7-6 | NA | NA | CASSTPGGYNEQFF | TGTGCCAGCAGTACCCCCGGAGGATACAATGAGCAGTTCTTC
TRBJ1-5 | TRBV6-2/TRBV6-3 | NA | NA | CASKRDPVYQPQHF | TGTGCCAGCAAGAGAGACCCCGTGTATCAGCCCCAGCATTTT
TRBJ2-1 | TRBV6-5 | few | NA | CASSYSGRPNERFF | TGTGCCAGCAGTTACTCAGGCCGGCCCAATGAGCGGTTCTTC
TRBJ2-7 | TRBV6-1 | NA | TRBD2 | CASSLRESYEQYF | TGTGCCAGCAGTCTGCGGGAGTCCTACGAGCAGTACTTC
TRBJ2-5 | TRBV6-1 | NA | TRBD2 | CASSATSGRETQYF | TGTGCCAGCAGTGCGACTAGCGGGAGAGAGACCCAGTACTTC
TRBJ2-5 | TRBV6-1 | NA | TRBD1 | CASRPYDGLTGGRATQETQYF | TGTGCCAGCAGGCCCTACGACGGCTTGACAGGGGGAAGGGCCACCCAAGAGACCCAGTACTTC
TRBJ2-4 | TRBV6-1 | NA | NA | CASSRRAGTGAKNTQYF | TGTGCCAGCAGTCGTAGGGCGGGGACGGGAGCCAAAAATACGCAGTATTTC
TRBJ2-2 | TRBV6-5 | NA | NA | CASSYNAWRTGELFF | TGTGCCAGCAGTTACAATGCTTGGAGGACAGGGGAGCTGTTTTTT
TRBJ1-1 | TRBV6-5 | medium-sized | NA | CASSYTNTGSEAFF | TGTGCCAGCAGTTACACCAACACGGGTAGTGAAGCTTTCTTT
TRBJ1-6 | TRBV6-5 | medium-sized | NA | CASSYDGNSPLHF | TGTGCCAGCAGTTACGACGGTAATTCACCCCTCCACTTT
TRBJ2-3 | TRBV6-1 | NA | NA | CASSRGAGAGVGDTQYF | TGTGCCAGCAGTCGGGGGGCGGGGGCCGGTGTAGGGGATACGCAGTATTTC
TRBJ2-3 | TRBV6-1 | NA | NA | CASRAQGGQDMQYF | TGTGCCAGCAGGGCTCAGGGAGGCCAAGACATGCAGTATTTT
TRBJ1-4 | TRBV6-1 | NA | NA | CASSDGGLPEKLFF | TGTGCCAGCAGTGATGGCGGGTTACCTGAAAAACTGTTTTTT
TRBJ2-3 | TRBV7-7 | NA | NA | CARGPRERDTQYF | TGTGCTAGGGGCCCCAGAGAGAGAGATACGCAGTATTTT
TRBJ2-3 | TRBV5-4 | NA | NA | CASSSQGGGTDTQYF | TGTGCCAGCAGCTCCCAGGGGGGCGGCACAGATACGCAGTATTTT
TRBJ2-7 | TRBV6-1 | medium-sized | TRBD2 | CASQRKVAGAYEQYF | TGTGCCAGCCAAAGGAAGGTAGCGGGAGCCTACGAGCAGTACTTC
TRBJ2-3 | TRBV6-1 | NA | NA | CASHGSGRGAKDTQYF | TGTGCCAGCCACGGTTCGGGGCGAGGAGCCAAAGATACGCAGTATTTC
TRBJ2-5 | TRBV6-1 | few | NA | CASSGGERISSRETQYF | TGTGCCAGCAGTGGAGGGGAGAGAATCTCCTCCCGAGAGACCCAGTACTTC
TRBJ2-2 | TRBV5-1 | few | NA | CASSGGRNTGELFF | TGCGCCAGCAGTGGGGGGCGGAACACCGGGGAGCTGTTTTTT
TRBJ2-6 | TRBV6-1 | few | NA | CASSDSSRAGANVLTF | TGTGCCAGCAGTGATTCCAGCCGGGCTGGGGCCAACGTCCTGACTTTC
TRBJ2-5 | TRBV24-1 | few | TRBD2 | CATSDPLGSGGGDKETQYF | TGTGCCACCAGTGACCCCCTGGGGTCCGGGGGGGGTGACAAAGAGACCCAGTACTTC
TRBJ1-6 | TRBV6-1 | few | NA | CASSPLNSPLHF | TGTGCCAGCAGTCCACTCAATTCACCCCTCCACTTT
TRBJ2-7 | TRBV9 | few | NA | CASSLGGGVVNEQYF | TGTGCCAGCAGCTTAGGCGGCGGAGTAGTCAACGAGCAGTACTTC
TRBJ2-1 | TRBV6-1 | NA | NA | CASSGGRDPDTQYF | TGTGCCAGCAGTGGGGGGCGCGACCCAGATACCCAGTATTTC
TRBJ2-2 | TRBV6-1 | NA | TRBD2 | CASSRLAGEAGELFF | TGTGCCAGCAGCCGACTAGCGGGAGAGGCCGGGGAGCTGTTTTTT
TRBJ1-5 | TRBV6-5 | NA | NA | CASSYSNPRVGQPQHF | TGTGCCAGCAGTTACTCGAATCCGAGGGTTGGTCAGCCCCAGCATTTT
TRBJ1-2 | TRBV6-1 | NA | NA | CASNGRPYGYTF | TGTGCCAGCAATGGCAGGCCATATGGCTACACCTTC
TRBJ2-3 | TRBV6-1 | NA | NA | CASSAQAGADTQYF | TGTGCCAGCAGTGCTCAGGCTGGGGCCGATACGCAGTATTTC
TRBJ1-3 | TRBV3-1 | NA | NA | CASSHPLDRNTIYF | TGTGCCAGCAGCCATCCCCTGGACCGAAACACCATATATTTT
TRBJ2-5 | TRBV6-1 | NA | NA | CASGSGVQETQYF | TGTGCCAGCGGGTCGGGGGTGCAAGAGACCCAGTACTTC
TRBJ1-1 | TRBV9 | NA | NA | CASGKVIGTEAFF | TGTGCCAGCGGGAAGGTGATAGGGACTGAAGCTTTCTTT
TRBJ1-1 | TRBV6-1 | few | NA | CASSPVGVTEAFF | TGTGCCAGCAGTCCAGTAGGGGTCACTGAAGCTTTCTTT
TRBJ2-1 | TRBV3-1 | NA | TRBD2 | CASSQEAGGTSTEQFF | TGTGCCAGCAGCCAAGAAGCCGGAGGGACTAGCACTGAGCAGTTCTTC
TRBJ2-5 | TRBV6-1 | NA | NA | CAGAGGRGQETQYF | TGTGCGGGCGCCGGGGGACGGGGCCAAGAGACGCAGTACTTC
TRBJ2-5 | TRBV27 | NA | TRBD1 | CASSSKTGGEETQYF | TGTGCCAGCAGCAGCAAGACAGGGGGAGAGGAGACCCAGTACTTC
TRBJ2-5 | TRBV25-1 | NA | NA | CASGGAGGRDKDTQYF | TGTGCCAGCGGGGGGGCAGGGGGCCGGGATAAAGATACCCAGTACTTC
TRBJ2-1 | TRBV7-6 | NA | NA | CASTTGGEQFF | TGTGCCAGCACGACCGGGGGTGAGCAGTTTTTC
TRBJ1-2 | TRBV6-1 | once | NA | CASSPDATSVYGYTF | TGTGCCAGCAGTCCAGACGCTACCTCTGTCTATGGCTACACCTTC
TRBJ2-7 | TRBV6-1 | NA | NA | CAGAGGRDTETQYF | TGTGCGGGCGCCGGGGGACGTGACACAGAGACGCAGTACTTC
TRBJ2-7 | TRBV12-3/TRBV12-4 | NA | NA | CASSSGSLTLTYEQYF | TGTGCCAGCAGCTCAGGGTCCCTGACTTTAACCTACGAGCAGTACTTC